This TCR beta chain emerged from a study of CD8 T cells in ankylosing spondylitis. Overall study findings and caveats: Some motif variants had been reported before (in reactive arthritis synovial fluid and blood). Disease-linked clones reportedly concentrated significantly in matched ankylosing spondylitis synovial fluid.

Note on this clonotype: Its specificity is unknown.

Each CDR3 protein is one row after TCRdb ran MiXCR on the 5' RACE reads. The data show approximately 200,000 distinct CDR3 sequences, 9.5% to 15% seen once. The CDR3 has 14 residues. The V end lost 7 bases, the J end lost 0 bases, and 10 bases lay between the germline ends. The germline V gene has CDR1 MNHEY and CDR2 SMNVEV (reference sequence). This clonotype originated in a male donor with ankylosing spondylitis or in good health (not recorded which). The chain carries TRBV27 and TRBJ1-5; D is perhaps TRBD1 (5 bases). Material: blood, either unsorted or a sorted T cell fraction (not recorded which). CDR3 protein: CASIRGTSNQPQHF. The CDR3 coding sequence is TGTGCCAGCATCCGCGGGACTAGCAATCAGCCCCAGCATTTT.